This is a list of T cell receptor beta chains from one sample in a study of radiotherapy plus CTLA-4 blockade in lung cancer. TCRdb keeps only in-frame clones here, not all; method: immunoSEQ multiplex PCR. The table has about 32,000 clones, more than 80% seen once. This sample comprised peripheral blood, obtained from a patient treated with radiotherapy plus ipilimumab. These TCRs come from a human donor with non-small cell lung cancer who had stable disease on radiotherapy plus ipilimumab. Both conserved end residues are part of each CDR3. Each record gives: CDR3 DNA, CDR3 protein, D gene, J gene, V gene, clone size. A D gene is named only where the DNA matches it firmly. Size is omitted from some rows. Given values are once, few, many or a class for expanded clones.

DNA: TGTGCCAGCAGCTACCGTGAGGGGGCATATTATGGCTACACCTTC
CDR3: CASSYREGAYYGYTF
D: TRBD1
J: TRBJ1-2
V: TRBV9
size: NA

DNA: TGTGCCAGCAGTTACGGCCTTTCCGTAGAGCAGTACTTC
CDR3: CASSYGLSVEQYF
D: NA
J: TRBJ2-7
V: TRBV6-6
size: NA

DNA: TGTGCCAGCTCACCGGCTTTGGGGCACGTGGGGAATGAGCAGTTCTTC
CDR3: CASSPALGHVGNEQFF
D: NA
J: TRBJ2-1
V: TRBV18
size: NA

DNA: TGTGCCAGTAGTATGGTTGAGTCTCGGGAGACCCAGTACTTC
CDR3: CASSMVESRETQYF
D: NA
J: TRBJ2-5
V: TRBV19
size: NA

DNA: TGTGCCAGCAAAGCGGGTACTCACAATGAGCAGTTCTTC
CDR3: CASKAGTHNEQFF
D: NA
J: TRBJ2-1
V: TRBV27
size: NA

DNA: TGCGCCAGCAGCCAAGATCTTCCGGGACTCGGGGACGAGCAGTACTTC
CDR3: CASSQDLPGLGDEQYF
D: NA
J: TRBJ2-7
V: TRBV4-3
size: NA

DNA: TGTGCCAGCAGCTCAGGACAGGGGAGGAACACTGAAGCTTTCTTT
CDR3: CASSSGQGRNTEAFF
D: TRBD1
J: TRBJ1-1
V: TRBV7-2
size: NA

DNA: TGCGCCAGCTCCCCCTTGGCTGAGATCGGGATTTCGAACACTGAAGCTTTCTTT
CDR3: CASSPLAEIGISNTEAFF
D: NA
J: TRBJ1-1
V: TRBV18
size: NA

DNA: TGTGCCACCAGCACATACCATGTGGTTGCGGGAGTTTTCACAGATACGCAGTATTTT
CDR3: CATSTYHVVAGVFTDTQYF
D: TRBD2
J: TRBJ2-3
V: TRBV15
size: NA

DNA: TGTGCCAGCAGTTTAGTGGGCGCCTACGAGCAGTACTTC
CDR3: CASSLVGAYEQYF
D: NA
J: TRBJ2-7
V: TRBV27
size: NA

DNA: TGTGCCAGCAGCCAAGAGTCTTCCCGGGGCTACACCTTC
CDR3: CASSQESSRGYTF
D: NA
J: TRBJ1-2
V: TRBV4-2
size: NA

DNA: TGTGCCAGCTCACCACAAAGGGGGAGCTCTGGAAACACCATATATTTT
CDR3: CASSPQRGSSGNTIYF
D: NA
J: TRBJ1-3
V: TRBV18
size: NA

DNA: TGTGCCAGCAGCTTATCAGGGCTGAACACTGAAGCTTTCTTT
CDR3: CASSLSGLNTEAFF
D: NA
J: TRBJ1-1
V: TRBV11-3
size: once

DNA: TGTGCCAGCAGTGCCTGGACAGGGGGCAACTACAATGAGCAGTTCTTC
CDR3: CASSAWTGGNYNEQFF
D: TRBD1
J: TRBJ2-1
V: TRBV6-4
size: NA

DNA: TGTGCCAGCAGTGCGGACAAGAACACTGAAGCTTTCTTT
CDR3: CASSADKNTEAFF
D: NA
J: TRBJ1-1
V: TRBV27
size: NA

DNA: TGTGCCAGCAGTCCCGGGACTAGCGGGAGCCACGCCGGCACAGATACGCAGTATTTT
CDR3: CASSPGTSGSHAGTDTQYF
D: TRBD2
J: TRBJ2-3
V: TRBV5-4
size: NA

DNA: TGTGCCAGCAGCCGGCTCGGGGTACAAGAGACCCAGTACTTC
CDR3: CASSRLGVQETQYF
D: NA
J: TRBJ2-5
V: TRBV27
size: NA

DNA: TGTGCCAGTCAGGGGACAACTAATGAAAAACTGTTTTTT
CDR3: CASQGTTNEKLFF
D: NA
J: TRBJ1-4
V: TRBV19
size: NA

DNA: TGCAGCGTTGAACGGTGGGGAGGTCAGGACAATGAGCAGTTCTTC
CDR3: CSVERWGGQDNEQFF
D: NA
J: TRBJ2-1
V: TRBV29-1
size: NA

DNA: TGTGCCAGCAGCTTAGCAGGGGGCGCCGGACAGCCCCAGCATTTT
CDR3: CASSLAGGAGQPQHF
D: TRBD1
J: TRBJ1-5
V: TRBV5-6
size: few

DNA: TGTGCCAGCAGCGTAGGATGGAGGAGCTCCTACAATGAGCAGTTCTTC
CDR3: CASSVGWRSSYNEQFF
D: NA
J: TRBJ2-1
V: TRBV9
size: NA

DNA: TGTGCCAGCAGCCTAATGAGCCCCGGGACAATGAACACTGAAGCTTTCTTT
CDR3: CASSLMSPGTMNTEAFF
D: NA
J: TRBJ1-1
V: TRBV7-6
size: NA

DNA: TGTGCCAGCAGCTCCCCCCCGGGACAGGGTTCGGATGAGCAGTTCTTC
CDR3: CASSSPPGQGSDEQFF
D: TRBD1
J: TRBJ2-1
V: TRBV5-4
size: NA

DNA: TGTGCCAGTAGTCTCGGAGTATCCTACGAGCAGTACTTC
CDR3: CASSLGVSYEQYF
D: NA
J: TRBJ2-7
V: TRBV19
size: NA

DNA: TGTGCCAGCAGCTTACAGGGGGCTGGCTACAATGAGCAGTTCTTC
CDR3: CASSLQGAGYNEQFF
D: TRBD1
J: TRBJ2-1
V: TRBV7-3
size: NA

DNA: TGCGCCAGCAGCTCCCAGGGGGATAACTACGAGCAGTACTTC
CDR3: CASSSQGDNYEQYF
D: TRBD1
J: TRBJ2-7
V: TRBV5-1
size: NA

DNA: TGCGCCAGCAGCTTGACTCGGATACCCCGAGGCGAAAGCACAGATACGCAGTATTTT
CDR3: CASSLTRIPRGESTDTQYF
D: NA
J: TRBJ2-3
V: TRBV5-1
size: NA

DNA: TGTGCCAGTAGTAAGGACAGGAGTAACGGGGAGCCGTTTTTT
CDR3: CASSKDRSNGEPFF
D: TRBD1
J: TRBJ2-2
V: TRBV19
size: NA

DNA: TGCGCCAGCAGTGGGGGACAGGGGCCTCGAGAGACCCAGTACTTC
CDR3: CASSGGQGPRETQYF
D: TRBD1
J: TRBJ2-5
V: TRBV10-1
size: NA

DNA: TGTGCCAGCAGCCCAGGGACAGTCTCCTACAATGAGCAGTTCTTC
CDR3: CASSPGTVSYNEQFF
D: TRBD1
J: TRBJ2-1
V: TRBV13
size: NA

DNA: TGTGCCAGCAGTTTGAGCGGAGGCTACGAGCAGTACTTC
CDR3: CASSLSGGYEQYF
D: NA
J: TRBJ2-7
V: TRBV28
size: NA

DNA: TGTGCCAGCAGTGGCCAGGGGTTTGCAACTAATGAAAAACTGTTTTTT
CDR3: CASSGQGFATNEKLFF
D: NA
J: TRBJ1-4
V: TRBV28
size: NA

DNA: TGCAGCGTCGGTGGGACAGACCAACATGGCTACACCTTC
CDR3: CSVGGTDQHGYTF
D: TRBD1
J: TRBJ1-2
V: TRBV29-1
size: NA

DNA: TGTGCCAGCTCACCAGGGGTCGGGGGAGTGAACACTGAAGCTTTCTTT
CDR3: CASSPGVGGVNTEAFF
D: NA
J: TRBJ1-1
V: TRBV18
size: NA

DNA: TGTGCCAGCAGCACCCGACTAGCGGGAGGCCTAGAGAGAGATGCGCAGTATTTT
CDR3: CASSTRLAGGLERDAQYF
D: TRBD2
J: TRBJ2-3
V: TRBV5-4
size: once

DNA: TGTGCCACACGGGGAAGCGGGTTCTATAATGAAAAACTGTTTTTT
CDR3: CATRGSGFYNEKLFF
D: NA
J: TRBJ1-4
V: TRBV10-3
size: NA

DNA: TGTGCCAGCAGGAGGGAGGGGAACGAGCAGTACTTC
CDR3: CASRREGNEQYF
D: TRBD2
J: TRBJ2-7
V: TRBV2
size: NA

DNA: TGTGCCATCAGTGGGCATGGCGGGGAGCTGTTTTTT
CDR3: CAISGHGGELFF
D: NA
J: TRBJ2-2
V: TRBV10-3
size: NA

DNA: TGTGCCAGCAGCTTAGGCGGACAGATCCCCTACGAGCAGTACTTC
CDR3: CASSLGGQIPYEQYF
D: NA
J: TRBJ2-7
V: TRBV7-2
size: NA

DNA: TGTGCCAGCTCAGGGGGGTTTAGGTCACCCCTCCACTTT
CDR3: CASSGGFRSPLHF
D: TRBD1
J: TRBJ1-6
V: TRBV9
size: NA

DNA: TGCGCCAGCAGCCAAGGGGTCACTACGCGGAGGCGGGCAGAGACCCAGTACTTC
CDR3: CASSQGVTTRRRAETQYF
D: NA
J: TRBJ2-5
V: TRBV4-1
size: NA

DNA: TGCGCCAGCAGCTTTGACAGGGGTGGCTACGAGCAGTACTTC
CDR3: CASSFDRGGYEQYF
D: TRBD1
J: TRBJ2-7
V: TRBV5-1
size: NA

DNA: TGTGCCAGCAGTGCTCCATGGACTAGCGGGAGTAGGGGTGAGCAGTTCTTC
CDR3: CASSAPWTSGSRGEQFF
D: TRBD2
J: TRBJ2-1
V: TRBV6-1
size: NA

DNA: TGTGCCAGCAGCTTGGTACAGTCCGGCTACACCTTC
CDR3: CASSLVQSGYTF
D: NA
J: TRBJ1-2
V: TRBV7-2
size: NA

DNA: TGCGCCAGCAGCCCCTCGGGACAGCCGAACAATGAGCAGTTCTTC
CDR3: CASSPSGQPNNEQFF
D: TRBD1
J: TRBJ2-1
V: TRBV5-1
size: NA

DNA: TGTGCCAGCAGCGTAGGAGGGGGGAACACCGGGGAGCTGTTTTTT
CDR3: CASSVGGGNTGELFF
D: NA
J: TRBJ2-2
V: TRBV9
size: NA

DNA: TGTGCCATCAGTGATACTGCGAACACTGAAGCTTTCTTT
CDR3: CAISDTANTEAFF
D: NA
J: TRBJ1-1
V: TRBV10-3
size: NA

DNA: TGTGCCAGCAGCCCCGAGGCGGAGGCTGGAGATACGCAGTATTTT
CDR3: CASSPEAEAGDTQYF
D: NA
J: TRBJ2-3
V: TRBV7-3
size: NA